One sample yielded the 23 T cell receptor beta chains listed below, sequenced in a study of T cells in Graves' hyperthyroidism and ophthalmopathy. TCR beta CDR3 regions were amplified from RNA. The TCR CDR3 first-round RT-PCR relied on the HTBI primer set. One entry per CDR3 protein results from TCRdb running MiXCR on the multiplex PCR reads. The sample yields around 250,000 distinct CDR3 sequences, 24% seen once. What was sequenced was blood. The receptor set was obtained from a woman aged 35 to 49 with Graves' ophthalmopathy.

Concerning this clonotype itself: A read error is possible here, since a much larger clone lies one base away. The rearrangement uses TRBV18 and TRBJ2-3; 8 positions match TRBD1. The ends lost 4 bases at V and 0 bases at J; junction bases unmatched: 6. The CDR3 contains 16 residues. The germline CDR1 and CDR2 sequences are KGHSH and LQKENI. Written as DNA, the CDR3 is TGTGCCAGCTCACGTGCGGACAGGGTTAGCACAGATACGCAGTATTTT. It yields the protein CASSRADRVSTDTQYF.

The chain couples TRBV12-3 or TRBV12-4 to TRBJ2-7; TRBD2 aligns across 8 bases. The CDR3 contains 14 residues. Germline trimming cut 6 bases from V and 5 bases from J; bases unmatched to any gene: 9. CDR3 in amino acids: CASSLSAGGNEQYF. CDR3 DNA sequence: TGTGCCAGCAGCCTTAGCGCGGGGGGCAACGAGCAGTACTTC.

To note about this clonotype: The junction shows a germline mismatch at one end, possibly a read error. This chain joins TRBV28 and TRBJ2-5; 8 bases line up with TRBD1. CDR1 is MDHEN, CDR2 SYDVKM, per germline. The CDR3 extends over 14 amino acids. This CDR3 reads CASRFVDRAETQYF. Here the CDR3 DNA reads TGTGCCAGCAGGTTCGTGGACAGGGCAGAGACTCAGTACTTC.

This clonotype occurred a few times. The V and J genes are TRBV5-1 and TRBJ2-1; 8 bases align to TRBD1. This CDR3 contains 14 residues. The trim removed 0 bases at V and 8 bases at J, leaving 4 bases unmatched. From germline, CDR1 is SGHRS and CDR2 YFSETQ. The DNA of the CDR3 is TGCGCCAGCAGCTTGGAGGACAGGGTTGATGAGCAGTTCTTC. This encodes CASSLEDRVDEQFF.

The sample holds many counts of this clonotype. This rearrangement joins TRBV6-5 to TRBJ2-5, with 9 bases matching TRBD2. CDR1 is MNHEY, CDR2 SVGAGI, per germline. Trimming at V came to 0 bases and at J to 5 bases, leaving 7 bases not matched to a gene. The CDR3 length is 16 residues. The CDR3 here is CASSYSMGAGGETQYF. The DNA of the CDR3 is TGTGCCAGCAGTTACTCGATGGGGGCGGGAGGGGAGACCCAGTACTTC.

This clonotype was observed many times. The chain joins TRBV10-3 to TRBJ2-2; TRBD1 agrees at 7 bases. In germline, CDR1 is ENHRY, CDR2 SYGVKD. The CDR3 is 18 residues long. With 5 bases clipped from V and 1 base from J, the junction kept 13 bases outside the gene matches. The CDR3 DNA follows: TGTGCCATCAGTACCTCACACACAGGGGACCTGAACACCGGGGAGCTGTTTTTT. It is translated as CAISTSHTGDLNTGELFF.

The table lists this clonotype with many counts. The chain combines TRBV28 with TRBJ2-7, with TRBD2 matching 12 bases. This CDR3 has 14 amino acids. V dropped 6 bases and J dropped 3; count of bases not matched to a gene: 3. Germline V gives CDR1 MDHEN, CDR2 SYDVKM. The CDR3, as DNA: TGTGCCAGCAGAAGACTAGCGGGAGTCTACGAGCAGTACTTC. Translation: CASRRLAGVYEQYF.

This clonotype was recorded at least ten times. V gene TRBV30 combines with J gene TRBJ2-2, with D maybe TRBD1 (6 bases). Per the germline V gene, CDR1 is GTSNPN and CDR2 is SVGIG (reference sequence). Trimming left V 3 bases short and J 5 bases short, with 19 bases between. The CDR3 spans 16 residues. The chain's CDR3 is CAWRGKGGVLTGELFF. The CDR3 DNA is TGTGCCTGGAGGGGAAAAGGGGGTGTTTTGACCGGGGAGCTGTTTTTT.

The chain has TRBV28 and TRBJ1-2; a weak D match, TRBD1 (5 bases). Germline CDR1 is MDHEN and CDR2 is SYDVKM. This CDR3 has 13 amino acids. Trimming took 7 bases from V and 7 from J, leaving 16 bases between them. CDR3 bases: TGTGCCAGCATAAGGGCAGGGACCCCTGGCTACACCTTC. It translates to CASIRAGTPGYTF.

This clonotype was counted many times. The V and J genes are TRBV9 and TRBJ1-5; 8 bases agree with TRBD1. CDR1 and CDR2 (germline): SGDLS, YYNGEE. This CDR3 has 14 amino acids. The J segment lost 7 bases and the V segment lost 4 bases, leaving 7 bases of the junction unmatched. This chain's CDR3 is CASSLTGEGQPQHF. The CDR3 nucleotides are TGTGCCAGCAGCCTGACAGGGGAAGGACAGCCCCAGCATTTT.

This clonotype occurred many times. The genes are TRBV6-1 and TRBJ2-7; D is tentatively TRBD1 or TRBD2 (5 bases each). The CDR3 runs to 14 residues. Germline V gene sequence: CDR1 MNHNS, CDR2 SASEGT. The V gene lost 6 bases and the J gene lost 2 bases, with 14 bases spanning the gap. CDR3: CASSVRGTTYEQYF. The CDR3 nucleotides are TGTGCCAGCAGCGTTCGTGGGACCACCTACGAGCAGTACTTC.

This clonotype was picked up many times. The CDR3 region is CASSLVLDRRYEQYF. CDR3 nucleotide sequence: TGTGCCAGCAGCTTAGTACTTGACAGACGCTACGAGCAGTACTTC. V is TRBV11-2 and J is TRBJ2-7; D is perhaps TRBD1 (5 bases). Germline lookup yields CDR1 SGHAT and CDR2 FQNNGV. The length of the CDR3 is 15 residues. V was clipped by 1 base and J by 3 bases, with 13 bases between them. The variable domain in full, completed from reference TRBV11-2 and TRBJ2-7, reads EAGVAQSPRYKIIEKRQSVAFWCNPISGHATLYWYQQILGQGPKLLIQFQNNGVVDDSQLPKDRFSAERLKGVDSTLKIQPAKLEDSAVYLCASSLVLDRRYEQYFGPGTRLTVT.

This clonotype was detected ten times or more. DNA of the CDR3: TGCGCCAGCAGCCCATCCGGTCGGACAGCCTACGAGCAGTACTTC. Amino acid sequence: CASSPSGRTAYEQYF. The chain uses TRBV5-1 and TRBJ2-7; maybe TRBD1 (6 bases). CDR1 is SGHRS, CDR2 YFSETQ, per germline. CDR3 length: 15 residues. V was clipped by 4 bases and J by 2 bases, with 16 bases between them.

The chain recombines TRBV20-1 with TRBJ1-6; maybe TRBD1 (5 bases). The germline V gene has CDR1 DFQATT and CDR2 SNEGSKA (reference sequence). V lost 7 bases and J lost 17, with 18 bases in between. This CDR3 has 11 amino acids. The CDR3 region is CSVRENSRVHF. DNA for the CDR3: TGCAGTGTCAGGGAAAATTCGAGGGTCCACTTT.

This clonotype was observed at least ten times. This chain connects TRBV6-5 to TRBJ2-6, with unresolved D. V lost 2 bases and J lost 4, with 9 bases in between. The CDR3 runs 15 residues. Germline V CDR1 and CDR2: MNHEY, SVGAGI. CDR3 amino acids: CASSYTESGANVLTF. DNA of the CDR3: TGTGCCAGCAGTTACACCGAATCCGGGGCCAACGTCCTGACTTTC.

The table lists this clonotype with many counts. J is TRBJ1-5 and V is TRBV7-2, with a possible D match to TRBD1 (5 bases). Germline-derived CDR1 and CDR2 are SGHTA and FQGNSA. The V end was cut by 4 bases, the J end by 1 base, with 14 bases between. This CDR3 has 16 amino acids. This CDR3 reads CASSSNRTASNQPQHF. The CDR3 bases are TGTGCCAGCAGCTCAAACAGGACGGCAAGCAATCAGCCCCAGCATTTT.

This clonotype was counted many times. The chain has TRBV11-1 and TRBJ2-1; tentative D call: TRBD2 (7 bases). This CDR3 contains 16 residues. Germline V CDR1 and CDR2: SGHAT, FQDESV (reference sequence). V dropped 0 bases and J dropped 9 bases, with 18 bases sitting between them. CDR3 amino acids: CASSLALWERGGEQFF. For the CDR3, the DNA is TGTGCCAGCAGCTTAGCGCTGTGGGAGAGGGGGGGTGAGCAGTTCTTC.

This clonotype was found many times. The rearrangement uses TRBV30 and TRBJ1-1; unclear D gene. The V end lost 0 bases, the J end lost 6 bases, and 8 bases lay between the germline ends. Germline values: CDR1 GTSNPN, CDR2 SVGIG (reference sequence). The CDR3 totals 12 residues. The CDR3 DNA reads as TGTGCCTGGAGTGTATTGGTGGCTGAAGCTTTCTTT. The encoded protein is CAWSVLVAEAFF.

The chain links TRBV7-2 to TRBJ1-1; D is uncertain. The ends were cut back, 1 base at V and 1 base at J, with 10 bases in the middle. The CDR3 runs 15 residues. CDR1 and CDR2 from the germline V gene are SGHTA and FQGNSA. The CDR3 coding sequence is TGTGCCAGCAGCTTAGGGGCATACAAGAACACTGAAGCTTTCTTT. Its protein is CASSLGAYKNTEAFF.

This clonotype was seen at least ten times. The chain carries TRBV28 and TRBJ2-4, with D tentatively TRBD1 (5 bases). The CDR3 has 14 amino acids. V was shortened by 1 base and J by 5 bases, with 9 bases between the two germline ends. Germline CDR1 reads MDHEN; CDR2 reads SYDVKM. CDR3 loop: CASSLLGAQNIQYF. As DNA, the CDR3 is TGTGCCAGCAGTTTATTAGGGGCCCAAAACATTCAGTACTTC.

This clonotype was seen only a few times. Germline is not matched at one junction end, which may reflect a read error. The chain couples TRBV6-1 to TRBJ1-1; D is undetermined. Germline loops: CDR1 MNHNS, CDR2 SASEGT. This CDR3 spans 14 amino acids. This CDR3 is CASSNMAMNTEACF. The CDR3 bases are TGTGCCAGCAGCAACATGGCCATGAACACTGAAGCTTGCTTT.

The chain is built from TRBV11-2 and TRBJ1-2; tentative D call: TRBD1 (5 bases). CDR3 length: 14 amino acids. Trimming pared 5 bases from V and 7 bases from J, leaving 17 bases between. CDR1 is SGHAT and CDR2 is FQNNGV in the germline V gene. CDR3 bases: TGTGCCAGCAGCCAAGAAGCCGGGGCGAGTGGCTACACCTTC. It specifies CASSQEAGASGYTF.

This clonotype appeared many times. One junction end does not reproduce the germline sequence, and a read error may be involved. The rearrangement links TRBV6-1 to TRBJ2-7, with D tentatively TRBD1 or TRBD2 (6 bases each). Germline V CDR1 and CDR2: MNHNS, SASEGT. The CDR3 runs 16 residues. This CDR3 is CACSEWGDGTSYEQYF. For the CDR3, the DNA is TGTGCCTGCAGTGAATGGGGGGACGGGACATCCTACGAGCAGTACTTC.